A single sample gave rise to the 27 T cell receptor beta chains below, sequenced in a study of cytomegalovirus exposure and HLA in healthy donors (dated by TCRdb to 2016 to 2017). Library preparation employed the immunoSEQ multiplex PCR assay. A mixture of 60 forward primers for TCR Vbeta segments and 13 reverse primers for TCR Jbeta segments was used in the multiplex PCR. What TCRdb holds here is the immuneACCESS table cut down to in-frame rearrangements. Part of the clones is not present; checked against another copy, under half of the missing clones reflect an unresolved V gene, and the others are unexplained. This sample has about 140,000 clones in its table, and around 76% of those were observed once. The ten largest clonotypes hold around 3.7% of the sample. What was sequenced was PBMCs. All receptors derive from a man between 18 and 35 years old in good health and CMV-seronegative.

The rearrangement links TRBV29-1 to TRBJ2-2, with TRBD1 identical over 8 bases. This CDR3 contains 17 residues. V dropped 8 bases and J dropped 7; count of bases not matched to a gene: 21. Germline lookup yields CDR1 SQVTM and CDR2 ANQGSEA. The CDR3 DNA reads TGCAGCCAGGAAGAAGAAAGACAGGGGAGTTCGGGCGGGGAGCTGTTTTTT. It codes for CSQEEERQGSSGGELFF.

V is TRBV5-1 and J is TRBJ2-1; TRBD2 aligns across 13 bases. After removal of 5 bases from V and 6 bases from J, the junction contained 14 bases not matched to a gene. This CDR3 has 18 residues. Per germline, CDR1 SGHRS and CDR2 YFSETQ. Written as DNA, the CDR3 is TGCGCCAGCAGTAGAGGGACTAGCGGGACTTGGCTTTTCAATGAGCAGTTCTTC. It codes for CASSRGTSGTWLFNEQFF.

The V gene is TRBV9, the J gene TRBJ1-2; D not certain. Germline-derived CDR1 and CDR2 are SGDLS and YYNGEE. V lost 0 bases and J lost 4, with 10 bases in between. The CDR3 is 14 residues long. The CDR3 DNA reads as TGTGCCAGCAGCGTAGGAGGCCCTTCCTATGGCTACACCTTC. Amino acid sequence: CASSVGGPSYGYTF.

This clone has just a few counts. V and J are TRBV7-9 and TRBJ1-1; perhaps TRBD1 as D (5 bases). The germline CDR1 and CDR2 sequences are SEHNR and FQNEAQ (reference sequence). The CDR3 contains 13 residues. V was clipped by 3 bases and J by 7 bases, with 12 bases between them. In nucleotides, the CDR3 is TGTGCCAGCAGCTTTATGTCTCAGGGTGAAGCTTTCTTT. This gives the protein CASSFMSQGEAFF.

V usage is TRBV30 and J usage is TRBJ1-5, with D possibly being TRBD1 (5 bases). CDR3 size: 14 residues. Between the trimmed V and J ends, which lost 0 bases and 10 bases, there was a span of 16 bases. Per germline, CDR1 GTSNPN and CDR2 SVGIG (reference sequence). The CDR3 DNA follows: TGTGCCTGGAGTGTTGGCCAGGGAAAAGTACCCCAGCATTTT. This gives the protein CAWSVGQGKVPQHF.

The gene calls are TRBV18 and TRBJ2-3; 9 nucleotides align to TRBD1. Germline CDR1 reads KGHSH; CDR2 reads LQKENI. The V and J ends lost 0 bases and 0 bases, in that order; junction bases with no gene match: 1. This CDR3 spans 16 amino acids. CDR3 DNA: TGTGCCAGCTCACCACCGACAGGGGGAAGCACAGATACGCAGTATTTT. Its protein product is CASSPPTGGSTDTQYF.

The chain links TRBV5-1 to TRBJ1-3; a weak D match, TRBD1 (6 bases). CDR1 SGHRS and CDR2 YFSETQ come from the germline V gene. This CDR3 is built from 16 residues. V lost 0 bases and J 0 bases, leaving 10 bases between the germline ends. CDR3 sequence reads: CASSLGTGPSGNTIYF. DNA of the CDR3: TGCGCCAGCAGCTTGGGTACAGGGCCCTCTGGAAACACCATATATTTT.

The chain employs TRBV5-1 and TRBJ1-1; TRBD1 matches 7 bases. Looked up from germline, CDR1 is SGHRS and CDR2 is YFSETQ. Trimming at V came to 0 bases and at J to 1 base, leaving 3 bases not matched to a gene. This CDR3 contains 15 residues. CDR3 amino acids: CASSLVGTANTEAFF. CDR3 DNA sequence: TGCGCCAGCAGCTTGGTCGGGACAGCGAACACTGAAGCTTTCTTT. Together with reference TRBV5-1 and TRBJ1-1, the CDR3 gives the full variable domain: KAGVTQTPRYLIKTRGQQVTLSCSPISGHRSVSWYQQTPGQGLQFLFEYFSETQRNKGNFPGRFSGRQFSNSRSEMNVSTLELGDSALYLCASSLVGTANTEAFFGQGTRLTVV.

The chain joins TRBV30 to TRBJ2-7; a weak D match, TRBD2 (6 bases). This CDR3 has 17 amino acids. Germline V gives CDR1 GTSNPN, CDR2 SVGIG (reference sequence). V dropped 2 bases and J dropped 5 bases, with 25 bases sitting between them. The CDR3 DNA reads TGTGCCTGGAGTACCCGAGGAGGGCGAGGGTTCTTACACGAGCAGTACTTC. This sequence encodes CAWSTRGGRGFLHEQYF.

The rearrangement joins TRBV19 to TRBJ1-2; TRBD1 is a possible D gene (5 bases). Germline V gene lookup returns CDR1 LNHDA and CDR2 SQIVND (reference sequence). The CDR3 has 14 amino acids. V was trimmed by 5 bases and J by 2 bases, leaving 12 bases between them. CDR3 coding DNA: TGTGCCAGTAGTCCCAGGGATGAAAACTATGGCTACACCTTC. Protein product: CASSPRDENYGYTF.

The chain has TRBV21-1 and TRBJ2-5; the DNA was not compared with TRBD2, the D call given in the table. The J call may be in error: the DNA end matches TRBJ2-7 better. TRBV21-1 is flagged as a pseudogene. This CDR3 is built from 16 residues. CDR3 residues: CASSKEAPREEYEQYF. The CDR3 nucleotides read TGTGCCAGCAGCAAAGAAGCTCCCAGGGAGGAGTACGAGCAGTACTTC.

This clone turned up a few times. The chain is built from TRBV6-6 and TRBJ1-5; 9 bases align to TRBD1. Per the germline V gene, CDR1 is MNHNY and CDR2 is SVGAGI (reference sequence). The CDR3 loop spans 15 amino acids. V shed 5 bases, J shed 3 bases, and the junction held 5 bases outside the gene matches. The CDR3 DNA reads as TGTGCCAGCAGTCCGGGACAGGGCGTCAATCAGCCCCAGCATTTT. Translating gives CASSPGQGVNQPQHF.

V usage is TRBV28 and J usage is TRBJ2-3; D not resolved. V was trimmed by 1 base and J by 2 bases, leaving 7 bases between them. The germline CDR1 and CDR2 sequences are MDHEN and SYDVKM. This CDR3 contains 14 residues. CDR3 protein: CASSLSGPTDTQYF. As DNA, the CDR3 is TGTGCCAGCAGTTTATCAGGCCCCACAGATACGCAGTATTTT. The entire variable domain, with the rest obtained from reference TRBV28 and TRBJ2-3, is as follows: DVKVTQSSRYLVKRTGEKVFLECVQDMDHENMFWYRQDPGLGLRLIYFSYDVKMKEKGDIPEGYSVSREKKERFSLILESASTNQTSMYLCASSLSGPTDTQYFGPGTRLTVL.

The chain links TRBV10-1 to TRBJ1-6; TRBD1 is a possible D gene (5 bases). The CDR3 totals 13 residues. Germline lookup yields CDR1 WNHNN and CDR2 SYGVQD (reference sequence). Deletions cut 7 bases from V and 9 bases from J, with 13 bases between. DNA for the CDR3: TGCGCCAGCATCCCCAGGGAAGGTTCACCCCTCCACTTT. This translates into CASIPREGSPLHF.

This clone has a single count. This chain joins TRBV2 and TRBJ1-1; 7 bases agree with TRBD1. With 6 bases clipped from V and 1 base from J, the junction kept 8 bases outside the gene matches. This CDR3 is built from 15 residues. CDR1 SNHLY and CDR2 FYNNEI come from the germline V gene. CDR3 sequence reads: CASRVEGARNTEAFF. CDR3 bases: TGTGCCAGCAGGGTGGAGGGGGCAAGGAACACTGAAGCTTTCTTT.

This clone was observed once. The rearrangement uses TRBV27 and TRBJ2-3; 7 bases are a match to TRBD2. The V segment lost 7 bases and the J segment 8 bases; nucleotides outside the gene matches: 15. CDR3 length equals 15 residues. Germline values: CDR1 MNHEY, CDR2 SMNVEV (reference sequence). Here the CDR3 DNA reads TGTGCCAGCACCCACGGCGGGAGCATGTCCGGTACGCAGTATTTT. Its translation is CASTHGGSMSGTQYF.

The chain uses TRBV2 and TRBJ2-3, with D uncertain. Trimming shortened V by 4 bases and J by 9 bases, and 17 bases separated the two germline ends. The CDR3 contains 14 residues. Germline lookup yields CDR1 SNHLY and CDR2 FYNNEI. The CDR3: CASSGSLSPLTQYF. CDR3 DNA sequence: TGTGCCAGCAGTGGTAGTCTCTCCCCCTTGACGCAGTATTTT.

This chain links TRBV28 with TRBJ1-4, with a tentative D call TRBD1 (6 bases). The CDR3 loop spans 16 amino acids. Germline V gene sequence: CDR1 MDHEN, CDR2 SYDVKM. Trimming took off 4 bases at V and 1 base at J, with 13 bases between the two ends. In nucleotides, the CDR3 is TGTGCCAGCAGTTCCAGGAAGGGGGTAACTAATGAAAAACTGTTTTTT. Translated, it gives CASSSRKGVTNEKLFF.

The rearrangement joins TRBV6-6 to TRBJ1-2; 10 bases align to TRBD1. This CDR3 comprises 14 residues. J was trimmed by 7 bases and V by 0 bases; bases with no gene match: 2. CDR1 is MNHNY and CDR2 is SVGAGI in the germline V gene (reference sequence). The CDR3: CASSYSDRGLGYTF. The CDR3 DNA reads as TGTGCCAGCAGTTACTCTGACAGGGGGCTTGGCTACACCTTC.

The chain uses TRBV27 and TRBJ2-7; 11 bases line up with TRBD2. The junction had 8 bases not matched to a gene; V was cut back by 6 bases and J by 4 bases. The germline V gene has CDR1 MNHEY and CDR2 SMNVEV (reference sequence). The CDR3 runs to 15 residues. The CDR3 DNA sequence: TGTGCCAGCAGGCTAGAACTAGCGGGAGTGTACGAGCAGTACTTC. Protein sequence: CASRLELAGVYEQYF.

This clone appeared a few times. The J gene is TRBJ1-2, the V gene TRBV19; maybe TRBD1 (6 bases). The V gene's germline CDR1 is LNHDA and CDR2 SQIVND (reference sequence). This CDR3 has 15 amino acids. Trimming pared 0 bases from V and 2 bases from J, leaving 10 bases between. The CDR3 here is CASSIEQGKNYGYTF. The DNA of the CDR3 is TGTGCCAGTAGTATAGAGCAGGGGAAGAACTATGGCTACACCTTC.

The chain is built from TRBV15 and TRBJ1-5; weak D call: TRBD1 (5 bases). V was trimmed by 0 bases and J by 6 bases, leaving 12 bases between them. Germline V gives CDR1 LNHNV, CDR2 YYDKDF (reference sequence). This CDR3 comprises 15 residues. The CDR3 DNA sequence: TGTGCCACCAGCAGAGATGGACCAAGGGGTCAGCCCCAGCATTTT. Translating gives CATSRDGPRGQPQHF.

The CDR3 sequence is CASSISGVTYEQYF. The CDR3 nucleotides are TGTGCCAGTAGTATTTCAGGGGTGACGTACGAGCAGTACTTC. J is TRBJ2-7 and V is TRBV19; tentative D call: TRBD1 (6 bases). CDR1 LNHDA and CDR2 SQIVND come from the germline V gene (reference sequence). The V gene lost 3 bases and the J gene lost 4 bases, with 13 bases spanning the gap. The CDR3 extends over 14 amino acids. Full variable domain (outside the CDR3, taken from reference TRBV19 and TRBJ2-7): DGGITQSPKYLFRKEGQNVTLSCEQNLNHDAMYWYRQDPGQGLRLIYYSQIVNDFQKGDIAEGYSVSREKKESFPLTVTSAQKNPTAFYLCASSISGVTYEQYFGPGTRLTVT.

The gene calls are TRBV2 and TRBJ1-2; unclear D gene. V was pared by 6 bases and J by 5 bases, with 10 bases between. Germline loops: CDR1 SNHLY, CDR2 FYNNEI. The CDR3 totals 12 residues. CDR3 DNA: TGTGCCAGCAGGGAGGAAGGGTATGGCTACACCTTC. It specifies CASREEGYGYTF.

This clone was seen a handful of times. The gene calls are TRBV27 and TRBJ2-3, with 12 bases that match TRBD2. In germline, CDR1 is MNHEY, CDR2 SMNVEV (reference sequence). The CDR3 sequence is 16 residues long. The V and J ends lost 5 bases and 4 bases, in that order; junction bases with no gene match: 7. This CDR3 reads CASSKTSGSIADTQYF. In DNA, the CDR3 is TGTGCCAGCAGTAAGACTAGCGGGAGTATTGCAGATACGCAGTATTTT.

This sequence joins TRBV27 and TRBJ2-7; 9 nucleotides line up with TRBD1. The CDR3 length is 14 residues. Unmatched junction bases numbered 10, after V lost 6 bases and J lost 7 bases. Germline lookup yields CDR1 MNHEY and CDR2 SMNVEV (reference sequence). CDR3 sequence reads: CASRPTGGSKEQYF. CDR3 sequence (DNA): TGTGCCAGCAGGCCGACAGGGGGTTCGAAAGAGCAGTACTTC.

The chain uses TRBV7-7 and TRBJ2-5; 7 positions match TRBD1. V shed 1 base and J 4 bases; nucleotides not matched to a gene: 3. CDR1 and CDR2 from the germline V gene are SSHAT and FNYEAQ (reference sequence). The CDR3 contains 14 residues. CDR3: CASSLGTGRETQYF. The CDR3 DNA is TGTGCCAGCAGCTTAGGGACAGGCCGAGAGACCCAGTACTTC.